These 5 T cell receptor beta chains came from one sample sequenced in a study of blood T cell repertoires in COVID-19. Profiled with immunoSEQ multiplex PCR; TCRdb holds only in-frame clones, not every one. Here the sample spans 200,000 or so clones, 88% being singletons. Sequencing was carried out using PBMCs or T cells enriched from blood (not recorded which). These receptors were collected from a woman aged 25 to 39 who had recovered from COVID-19.

V and J are TRBV5-1 and TRBJ2-5, with a possible D match to TRBD2 (7 bases). The CDR3 runs to 15 residues. V lost 6 bases, J lost 3 bases, and 18 bases lay in between. Germline V CDR1 and CDR2: SGHRS, YFSETQ. CDR3 sequence reads: CASTRTGGPEETQYF. The CDR3 coding sequence is TGCGCCAGCACCAGGACCGGGGGGCCCGAAGAGACCCAGTACTTC.

The rearrangement uses TRBV5-1 and TRBJ1-2; a weak D match, TRBD1 (6 bases). With 2 bases removed from V and 2 bases from J, the gap between germline ends came to 10 bases. Germline V CDR1 and CDR2: SGHRS, YFSETQ. The CDR3 totals 14 residues. The chain's CDR3 is CASSFMQGNYGYTF. The CDR3 bases are TGCGCCAGCAGCTTTATGCAGGGGAACTATGGCTACACCTTC.

There are a few counts of this clone. The J gene is TRBJ2-7, the V gene TRBV7-8; 9 nucleotides agree with TRBD2. CDR1 and CDR2 from the germline V gene are SGHVS and FQNEAQ. V shed 1 base and J 8 bases; nucleotides not matched to a gene: 18. The CDR3 has 18 amino acids. In DNA form, the CDR3 reads TGTGCCAGCAGCTTAGGATTTCTAGCGGGGCCGGCCGGTGGTAAGCAGTACTTC. Its translation: CASSLGFLAGPAGGKQYF.

The rearrangement uses TRBV18 and TRBJ1-4; possibly TRBD1 for D (6 bases). CDR1 is KGHSH and CDR2 is LQKENI in the germline V gene. The CDR3 has 17 residues. V was cut by 5 bases and J by 0 bases, with 16 bases left in between. The CDR3 spells CASSAAGTPTTNEKLFF. The CDR3 DNA is TGTGCCAGCTCAGCCGCCGGGACACCAACAACTAATGAAAAACTGTTTTTT.

As concerns this clone: Other DNA sequences from this sample encode an identical CDR3 as well. The V call is TRBV5-1, the J call TRBJ1-2; D is unresolved. Germline values: CDR1 SGHRS, CDR2 YFSETQ. V was shortened by 0 bases and J by 6 bases, with 6 bases between the two germline ends. The CDR3 totals 12 residues. The CDR3 region has the DNA TGCGCCAGCAGCTTGGGTCGAGATGGCTACACCTTC. This encodes CASSLGRDGYTF.